These 18 T cell receptor beta chains came from one sample sequenced in a study of blood T cell repertoires in COVID-19. Some clones are missing from TCRdb's copy, which holds only in-frame ones; the method was immunoSEQ multiplex PCR. The sample lists about 68,000 clones, more than 80% occurring once. Material: peripheral blood. These receptors originate from a man between 25 and 39 years old with acute or convalescent COVID-19.

The chain uses TRBV11-2 and TRBJ2-3, with D perhaps matching TRBD2 (6 bases). Trimming pared 7 bases from V and 4 bases from J, leaving 15 bases between. Germline V gene lookup returns CDR1 SGHAT and CDR2 FQNNGV. The CDR3 consists of 14 residues. The CDR3 reads CASNKQTGADTQYF. The CDR3 nucleotides are TGTGCCAGCAACAAGCAGACGGGAGCAGATACGCAGTATTTT.

The chain carries TRBV18 and TRBJ2-3, with TRBD2 matching 10 bases. Per the germline V gene, CDR1 is KGHSH and CDR2 is LQKENI. Trimming at V came to 2 bases and at J to 6 bases, leaving 8 bases not matched to a gene. The CDR3 contains 16 residues. The CDR3 here is CASSPKSGRAYDTQYF. The CDR3 nucleotides read TGTGCCAGCTCACCAAAAAGCGGGAGGGCCTATGATACGCAGTATTTT.

The V call is TRBV28, the J call TRBJ2-7, with 8 bases that match TRBD1. J lost 3 bases, V lost 4 bases, and 8 bases had no gene match. Germline values: CDR1 MDHEN, CDR2 SYDVKM. The CDR3 sequence is 15 residues long. The CDR3: CASSSDRGHLYEQYF. The CDR3 region has the DNA TGTGCCAGCAGTTCCGACAGGGGTCATCTCTACGAGCAGTACTTC.

The chain employs TRBV19 and TRBJ1-4; D ambiguous. CDR3 length: 13 residues. Looked up from germline, CDR1 is LNHDA and CDR2 is SQIVND (reference sequence). V gave up 3 bases and J gave up 4 bases, with 6 bases separating them. DNA of the CDR3: TGTGCCAGTAGTATTTCCCTTAATGAAAAACTGTTTTTT. Its protein is CASSISLNEKLFF. The full variable domain, with the rest looked up from reference TRBV19 and TRBJ1-4, is DGGITQSPKYLFRKEGQNVTLSCEQNLNHDAMYWYRQDPGQGLRLIYYSQIVNDFQKGDIAEGYSVSREKKESFPLTVTSAQKNPTAFYLCASSISLNEKLFFGSGTQLSVL.

This clone was recorded a few times. CDR3 sequence reads: CASSLAYRDSYEKLFF. CDR3 nucleotides: TGTGCCAGCAGCTTAGCCTACCGGGACAGCTATGAAAAACTGTTTTTT. The rearrangement joins TRBV7-2 to TRBJ1-4; TRBD1 matches 7 bases. Germline CDR1 is SGHTA and CDR2 is FQGNSA. The CDR3 contains 16 residues. With 0 bases clipped from V and 6 bases from J, the junction kept 7 bases outside the gene matches.

The CDR3 loop is CASSSRTGGDTGELFF. The CDR3 nucleotides are TGTGCCAGCAGCTCAAGGACAGGGGGGGACACCGGGGAGCTGTTTTTT. The chain combines TRBV7-9 with TRBJ2-2, with 10 nucleotides matching TRBD1. The CDR3 totals 16 residues. The V gene end was trimmed by 4 bases and the J gene end by 3 bases; junction bases not matched to a gene: 5. CDR1 is SEHNR and CDR2 is FQNEAQ in the germline V gene (reference sequence). The full variable domain, completed using reference TRBV7-9 and TRBJ2-2, is DTGVSQNPRHKITKRGQNVTFRCDPISEHNRLYWYRQTLGQGPEFLTYFQNEAQLEKSRLLSDRFSAERPKGSFSTLEIQRTEQGDSAMYLCASSSRTGGDTGELFFGEGSRLTVL.

The chain employs TRBV28 and TRBJ2-7; TRBD2 aligns across 11 bases. V shed 3 bases, J shed 5 bases, and the junction held 6 bases outside the gene matches. CDR3 length: 15 residues. Germline V gene lookup returns CDR1 MDHEN and CDR2 SYDVKM. The CDR3 coding sequence is TGTGCCAGCAGTTTCCAAGGGACTAGCGGAGACGAGCAGTACTTC. Translation: CASSFQGTSGDEQYF.

CDR3 DNA sequence: TGCGCCAGCAGCCAAGAGGGGAGACAGGGACAGGGACAGGGTAATGAAAAACTGTTTTTT. This sequence encodes CASSQEGRQGQGQGNEKLFF. V is TRBV4-1 and J is TRBJ1-4; 9 bases align to TRBD1. This CDR3 comprises 20 residues. From germline, CDR1 is MGHRA and CDR2 YSYEKL. J gave up 4 bases and V 0 bases, and 15 bases lay outside the gene matches.

V usage is TRBV6-5 and J usage is TRBJ1-3; no clear D. Germline values: CDR1 MNHEY, CDR2 SVGAGI. Trimming cost V 8 bases and J 0 bases, with 11 bases left between them. The CDR3 contains 14 residues. This CDR3 is CASETGDSGNTIYF. CDR3 DNA: TGTGCCAGCGAGACGGGTGACTCTGGAAACACCATATATTTT.

This chain connects TRBV3-1 (or the pseudogene TRBV3-2) to TRBJ2-2, with 7 positions matching TRBD1. After removal of 6 bases from V and 6 bases from J, the junction contained 7 bases not matched to a gene. The germline V gene has CDR1 LGHDT and CDR2 YNNKEL (reference sequence). The CDR3 consists of 14 residues. Here the CDR3 DNA reads TGTGCCAGCAGTCCCGACAGGGTTCCCGGGGAGCTGTTTTTT. Translating it yields CASSPDRVPGELFF.

The V gene is TRBV6-6, the J gene TRBJ2-7, with TRBD2 identical over 10 bases. CDR1 MNHNY and CDR2 SVGAGI come from the germline V gene (reference sequence). This CDR3 region has 16 residues. V lost 6 bases and J lost 1; bases outside the gene matches: 9. CDR3 DNA sequence: TGTGCCAGCAGCCCCCAATTAGCGGGAGGATCCTACGAGCAGTACTTC. The encoded protein is CASSPQLAGGSYEQYF.

This clone was counted only a few times. The chain has TRBV28 and TRBJ1-2; 8 bases line up with TRBD1. V shed 6 bases, J shed 4 bases, and the junction held 16 bases outside the gene matches. The germline V gene encodes CDR1 MDHEN and CDR2 SYDVKM. The CDR3 covers 17 residues. CDR3: CASSPRYFRGLSYGYTF. The CDR3 bases are TGTGCCAGCAGCCCGAGATACTTCAGGGGGCTTTCCTATGGCTACACCTTC.

The chain recombines TRBV11-2 with TRBJ1-1; tentatively, D is TRBD1 (6 bases). This CDR3 has 16 amino acids. V was trimmed by 1 base and J by 7 bases, leaving 19 bases between them. From germline, CDR1 is SGHAT and CDR2 FQNNGV. For the CDR3, the DNA is TGTGCCAGCAGCTTAGTTAGGACCGGGGGGCTTGGTGAAGCTTTCTTT. This gives the protein CASSLVRTGGLGEAFF.

V gene TRBV5-1 combines with J gene TRBJ1-2; the D gene is possibly TRBD1 (6 bases). The V gene lost 4 bases and the J gene lost 8 bases, with 21 bases spanning the gap. CDR3 size: 15 residues. Germline loops: CDR1 SGHRS, CDR2 YFSETQ. DNA for the CDR3: TGCGCCAGCAGCCGGCTGGGGCGGACAGATCCCGGCTACACCTTC. Residues: CASSRLGRTDPGYTF.

The chain has TRBV5-4 and TRBJ1-2, with 8 bases that match TRBD1. Trimming removed 5 bases from V and 5 bases from J; junction bases left unmatched: 11. CDR1 SGHNT and CDR2 YYREEE come from the germline V gene (reference sequence). The CDR3 covers 15 residues. This CDR3 reads CASRPQGALRYGYTF. The CDR3 nucleotides read TGTGCCAGCAGGCCCCAGGGGGCGCTTAGGTATGGCTACACCTTC.

The rearrangement joins TRBV28 to TRBJ2-5, with 8 bases that match TRBD2. The CDR3 spans 14 residues. V was pared by 5 bases and J by 5 bases, with 7 bases of the junction left unmatched. Germline V gives CDR1 MDHEN, CDR2 SYDVKM. The CDR3 nucleotides read TGTGCCAGCAGTCACAGCGGGAGTGTCGAGACCCAGTACTTC. Its translation: CASSHSGSVETQYF.

V and J are TRBV21-1 and TRBJ1-6; TRBD1, the D gene given by the table, was not confirmed from the DNA. TRBV21-1 is a pseudogene segment. This CDR3 is 13 amino acids long. The CDR3 reads CASNTDTSWTLHF. The CDR3 DNA sequence: TGTGCCAGCAATACGGACACCAGTTGGACCCTCCACTTT.

V and J are TRBV7-2 and TRBJ1-5; TRBD1 matches at 8 bases. J was trimmed by 7 bases and V by 4 bases; bases with no gene match: 6. Per germline, CDR1 SGHTA and CDR2 FQGNSA. The CDR3 consists of 14 residues. The CDR3 sequence is CASSSGQGLQPQHF. The CDR3 coding sequence is TGTGCCAGCAGCTCTGGACAGGGACTACAGCCCCAGCATTTT.